What follows are 11 T cell receptor beta chains derived from one specimen sequenced in a study of human T cells and chemical hapten exposure. This sample's time point: pre-sensitization, week 0. Regarding treatment: therapeutic diphenylcyclopropenone sensitization with weekly scalp DPC. TCRdb reanalysed the RACE reads using MiXCR and keeps one entry per CDR3 protein. Seen here are about 120,000 distinct CDR3 sequences, approximately 13% observed once, and the top ten hold roughly 3.1%. The sample in question was whole blood, obtained in connection with sensitization to the hapten diphenylcyclopropenone (DPC). The receptors were sampled from a woman aged 18 to 35 with alopecia areata. Some clones in this sample may be carry-over from other donors' samples.

This chain connects TRBV21-1 to TRBJ2-6. TRBV21-1 constitutes a pseudogene. The CDR3 length is 16 residues. CDR3 sequence reads: CASSIVRRTGANVLTF. As DNA, the CDR3 is TGTGCCAGCAGCATCGTAAGGAGAACCGGGGCCAACGTCCTGACTTTC.

This clonotype showed up just a few times. The gene calls are TRBV2 and TRBJ2-7; D gene unclear. The CDR3 has 11 residues. V lost 6 bases and J lost 6, with 9 bases in between. Germline CDR1 SNHLY, CDR2 FYNNEI. The chain's CDR3 is CASSHAFEQYF. In nucleotides, the CDR3 is TGTGCCAGCAGCCACGCCTTCGAGCAGTACTTC.

This clonotype turned up a few times. The V and J genes are TRBV14 and TRBJ1-5, with D possibly matching TRBD1 (5 bases). This CDR3 has 16 amino acids. Germline CDR1 is SGHDN and CDR2 is FVKESK. V lost 1 base to trimming and J lost 1 base, with 11 bases between them. CDR3 protein: CASSQGGHLSNQPQHF. As DNA, the CDR3 is TGTGCCAGCAGCCAAGGAGGACACTTAAGCAATCAGCCCCAGCATTTT.

The chain combines TRBV7-9 with TRBJ2-1; no reliable D call. The CDR3 has 14 residues. Trimming cost V 4 bases and J 9 bases, with 16 bases left between them. Germline V gives CDR1 SEHNR, CDR2 FQNEAQ (reference sequence). CDR3 in amino acids: CASSSQTVTFEQFF. The CDR3 DNA reads as TGTGCCAGCAGCTCGCAGACCGTAACCTTTGAGCAGTTCTTC.

The CDR3 DNA is TGTGCCAGCAGCCTTAACAGTAATGAGCAGTTCTTC. Translated, it gives CASSLNSNEQFF. The gene calls are TRBV5-5 and TRBJ2-1; no reliable D call. This CDR3 region has 12 residues. Trimming took 4 bases from V and 7 from J, leaving 9 bases between them. The V gene's germline CDR1 is SGHKS and CDR2 YYEKEE (reference sequence).

The chain joins TRBV3-1 to TRBJ2-3; possible D gene TRBD2, 5 bases. V lost 4 bases, J lost 8 bases, and 10 bases lay in between. This CDR3 spans 12 amino acids. In germline, CDR1 is LGHDT, CDR2 YNNKEL (reference sequence). This CDR3 is CASSRLAATQYF. CDR3 coding DNA: TGTGCCAGCAGCCGTCTAGCAGCTACGCAGTATTTT.

The V call is TRBV7-2, the J call TRBJ2-5; 8 bases line up with TRBD1. The CDR3 has 18 amino acids. Unmatched junction bases numbered 16, after V lost 5 bases and J lost 2 bases. CDR1 SGHTA and CDR2 FQGNSA come from the germline V gene. The CDR3 sequence is CASSRTGIFAMGQETQYF. In DNA form, the CDR3 reads TGTGCCAGCAGCCGGACAGGGATCTTCGCGATGGGGCAAGAGACCCAGTACTTC.

This clonotype was recorded many times. V is TRBV5-1 and J is TRBJ2-3; 8 bases fit TRBD2. Unmatched junction bases numbered 11, after V lost 4 bases and J lost 4 bases. CDR1 and CDR2 (germline): SGHRS, YFSETQ. The CDR3 spans 16 residues. CDR3: CASSPPGGAGSDTQYF. The CDR3, as DNA: TGCGCCAGCAGCCCCCCCGGGGGGGCAGGATCAGATACGCAGTATTTT.

This clonotype was counted many times. The rearrangement links TRBV18 to TRBJ1-2, with 11 bases identical to TRBD1. Trimming took 3 bases from V and 5 from J; bases not matched to a gene: 2. CDR1 and CDR2 from the germline V gene are KGHSH and LQKENI. The CDR3 sequence is 14 residues long. CDR3 coding DNA: TGTGCCAGCTCACCCGGACAGGGGGCGTATGGCTACACCTTC. Its protein product is CASSPGQGAYGYTF.

This clonotype was seen repeatedly, ten times or more. This chain uses TRBV4-1 with TRBJ1-1; 7 nucleotides align to TRBD1. V lost 4 bases, J lost 8 bases, and 10 bases stayed unmatched. This CDR3 is 14 amino acids long. The germline CDR1 and CDR2 sequences are MGHRA and YSYEKL. Here the CDR3 DNA reads TGCGCCAGCAGCCTCCCGGACAGGCGGGCAGAAGCTTTCTTT. It yields the protein CASSLPDRRAEAFF.

The chain couples TRBV6-5 to TRBJ1-4; 7 positions match TRBD1. The germline V gene has CDR1 MNHEY and CDR2 SVGAGI. The CDR3 has 14 amino acids. V trimming: 6 bases; J trimming: 4 bases; junction bases outside the gene matches: 5. CDR3 bases: TGTGCCAGCAGCGTGGGACAGCGTAATGAAAAACTGTTTTTT. Encoded protein: CASSVGQRNEKLFF.